This is a list of T cell receptor beta chains from one sample in a study of CD8 T cells in ankylosing spondylitis. TCRdb reprocessed the 5' RACE reads via MiXCR and lists one record per CDR3 protein. The table has about 120,000 distinct CDR3 sequences, approximately 15% seen once. Specimen: blood, either unsorted or a sorted T cell fraction (not recorded which). Receptor source: a female donor with ankylosing spondylitis or in good health (not recorded which). Each CDR3 is given with its conserved first and last residue. A D gene is named only where the DNA matches it firmly. Some rows have no size entry. The others give once, few or many, or a class for an expanded clone.

V gene	J gene	D gene	clone size	CDR3 DNA	CDR3 protein
TRBV5-1	TRBJ1-2	TRBD1	-	TGCGCCAGCAGCTTGGCGCAGGGGGTTGATGGCTACACCTTC	CASSLAQGVDGYTF
TRBV20-1	TRBJ2-1	TRBD2	few	TGCAGTGCTCTCGGGACTAGCGGGGGGTCCTACAATGAGCAGTTCTTC	CSALGTSGGSYNEQFF
TRBV14	TRBJ2-7	-	few	TGTGCCAGCAGCCAAGATGTAATAGCGGCACTTTACTACGAGCAGTACTTC	CASSQDVIAALYYEQYF
TRBV23-1	TRBJ2-3	-	once	TGCGCCAGCAGTCATTCCGGCAGTTTAACAGATACGCAGTATTTT	CASSHSGSLTDTQYF
TRBV12-3/TRBV12-4	TRBJ1-1	TRBD1	few	TGTGCCAGCAGTCCCGGGACAGGGTCCACTGAAGCTTTCTTT	CASSPGTGSTEAFF
TRBV7-8	TRBJ1-1	-	many	TGTGCCAGCATCTTTACGGGGGCGCGGAACACTGAAGCTTTCTTT	CASIFTGARNTEAFF
TRBV4-2	TRBJ2-2	-	-	TGTGCCAGCAGCCAAGAGGCCTACACCGGGGAGCTGTTTTTT	CASSQEAYTGELFF
TRBV7-2	TRBJ2-3	TRBD2	few	TGTGCCAGCAGCTTGACTAGCGGGAGATCAGATACGCAGTATTTT	CASSLTSGRSDTQYF
TRBV3-1	TRBJ2-2	-	few	TGTGCCAGCAGCCAAGCCAGGGGCACCGGGGAGCTGTTTTTT	CASSQARGTGELFF
TRBV5-1	TRBJ2-1	TRBD1	-	TGCGCCAGCAGCTTTTCGACAGGGGCCTACAATGAGCAGTTCTTC	CASSFSTGAYNEQFF
TRBV6-4	TRBJ2-3	-	-	TGTGTCAGCAGTGACGTTACCGGCACAGATACGCAGTATTTT	CVSSDVTGTDTQYF
TRBV5-1	TRBJ1-3	-	many	TGCGCCAGCAGCTTGGGGACACCCTACTCTGGAAACACCATATATTTT	CASSLGTPYSGNTIYF
TRBV20-1	TRBJ2-7	-	few	TGCAGTGCTGGTAGGTTGAGCTACGAGCAGTACTTC	CSAGRLSYEQYF
TRBV12-3/TRBV12-4	TRBJ1-1	-	-	TGTGCCAGCAGTTTACAGGTAGACACTGAAGCTTTCTTT	CASSLQVDTEAFF
TRBV5-1	TRBJ1-2	-	many	TGCGCCAGCAGCCGGTCAGGGGAGGGGTTCTATGGCTACACCTTC	CASSRSGEGFYGYTF
TRBV2	TRBJ2-5	-	many	TGTGCCAGCAGCCAACAAGAGACCCAGTACTTC	CASSQQETQYF
TRBV29-1	TRBJ2-5	-	many	TGCAGCGTGGGCCCTCGGGGAGAGACCCAGTACTTC	CSVGPRGETQYF
TRBV25-1	TRBJ1-2	-	-	TGTGCCAGCAGTGAGGGTTTTAACTATGGCTACACCTTC	CASSEGFNYGYTF
TRBV9	TRBJ2-2	-	few	TGTGCCAGCAGCGCGACGGACAGCAACACCGGGGAGCTGTTTTTT	CASSATDSNTGELFF
TRBV27	TRBJ2-5	TRBD2	-	TGTGCCAGCAGTTTTTATCCCACAAAGAGCGGGGGCCAAGAGACCCAGTACTTC	CASSFYPTKSGGQETQYF
TRBV6-5	TRBJ2-3	-	many	TGTGCCAGCAGTTACCGTGACGGCGAGGATACGCAGTATTTT	CASSYRDGEDTQYF
TRBV5-1	TRBJ1-3	-	many	TGCGCCAGCAGTCACGTCGGGCAGACTGGAAACACCATATATTTT	CASSHVGQTGNTIYF
TRBV7-8	TRBJ2-3	TRBD2	many	TGTGCCAGCAGCCCAAGGGACGGGGGGACAGATACGCAGTATTTT	CASSPRDGGTDTQYF
TRBV29-1	TRBJ1-1	-	few	TGCAGCGTTGCCCGTACAGGGAACACTGAAGCTTTCTTT	CSVARTGNTEAFF
TRBV29-1	TRBJ1-1	-	few	TGCAGCGTTGAAGATAGGGGGGCTCGCACTGAAGCTTTCTTT	CSVEDRGARTEAFF
TRBV6-1	TRBJ2-1	TRBD2	many	TGTGCCAGCACCACTACTGAGACTAGCGTGGAGCAGTTCTTC	CASTTTETSVEQFF
TRBV29-1	TRBJ2-7	-	many	TGCAGCGTTGTTTGGACACTAACGCGGGAGCAGTACTTC	CSVVWTLTREQYF
TRBV25-1	TRBJ1-2	-	many	TGTGCCAGCAGTCCCCGGGATAGCTACTATGGCTACACCTTC	CASSPRDSYYGYTF
TRBV2	TRBJ2-1	-	-	TGTGCCAGCAATAGGGGTATACCGGGCAATGAGCAGTTCTTC	CASNRGIPGNEQFF
TRBV3-1	TRBJ2-4	TRBD2	-	TGTGCCAGCAGCCAAGAATGGCTAGCGGGCGCCAAAAACATTCAGTACTTC	CASSQEWLAGAKNIQYF
TRBV9	TRBJ1-2	-	once	TGTGCCAGCAGCGTAGAACACTCTGCGGTGAACGGCTACACCTTC	CASSVEHSAVNGYTF
TRBV18	TRBJ2-6	TRBD1	few	TGTGCCAGCTCACTCGGACAGGGTAACTCTGGGGCCAACGTCCTGACTTTC	CASSLGQGNSGANVLTF
TRBV6-5	TRBJ2-2	-	once	TGTGCCAGCAGTTACTCGCCAGACTACACCGGGGAGCTGTTTTTT	CASSYSPDYTGELFF
TRBV6-2/TRBV6-3	TRBJ2-3	TRBD2	-	TGTGCCAGCAGTACCCAACGGCAAATCGGGACTAGCGGGAGGGCCAAGGATACGCAGTATTTT	CASSTQRQIGTSGRAKDTQYF
TRBV5-4	TRBJ2-1	TRBD2	-	TGTGCCAGCAGCTTCACTAGCGGGATCTACAATGAGCAGTTCTTC	CASSFTSGIYNEQFF
TRBV5-1	TRBJ2-2	TRBD1	few	TGCGCCAGCAGCTTGGGGACAGGGGGGACCGGGGAGCTGTTTTTT	CASSLGTGGTGELFF
TRBV29-1	TRBJ2-3	TRBD1	many	TGCAGCGTTGCAGCAGGACAGGCGGTAGATACGCAGTATTTT	CSVAAGQAVDTQYF
TRBV5-1	TRBJ2-2	-	-	TGCGCCAGCAGCTCCCGGACGGGCACCGGGGAGCTGTTTTTT	CASSSRTGTGELFF
TRBV12-3/TRBV12-4	TRBJ1-6	-	many	TGTGCCAGCAGTTCAACCCGGAATTCACCCCTCCACTTT	CASSSTRNSPLHF
TRBV12-3/TRBV12-4	TRBJ1-4	TRBD1	few	TGTGCCAGCAGTTTCAGGGGGGCGGCTAATGAAAAACTGTTTTTT	CASSFRGAANEKLFF
TRBV12-3/TRBV12-4	TRBJ1-4	-	few	TGTGCCAGCAGTTTACGGGTACTAGCTAATGAAAAACTGTTTTTT	CASSLRVLANEKLFF
TRBV20-1	TRBJ2-1	TRBD2	few	TGCAGTGCTAGAGAAAGCTGGACTAGAAATGAGCAGTTCTTC	CSARESWTRNEQFF
TRBV20-1	TRBJ1-1	TRBD1	many	TGCAGTGCTTTTAACAGGGGCGTGAACACTGAAGCTTTCTTT	CSAFNRGVNTEAFF
TRBV9	TRBJ2-4	-	many	TGTGCCAGCAGCGTAGAAGGCCTAGCAGGTGAAAACATTCAGTACTTC	CASSVEGLAGENIQYF
TRBV7-2	TRBJ2-1	-	many	TGTGCCAGCAGCTTAGCACGGGGAACCTACAATGAGCAGTTCTTC	CASSLARGTYNEQFF
TRBV5-1	TRBJ2-5	-	many	TGCGCCAGCAGATTAATCGCGGGAGACAGGCCCGTACATACCCAGTACTTC	CASRLIAGDRPVHTQYF
TRBV10-1	TRBJ2-5	TRBD1	-	TGCGCCAGCAGTGAGTCAAGGGGGCTTATGGAGACCCAGTACTTC	CASSESRGLMETQYF
TRBV3-1	TRBJ1-2	TRBD1	many	TGTGCCAGCAGCGGACAGGTGTTGAACTATGGCTACACCTTC	CASSGQVLNYGYTF
TRBV3-1	TRBJ2-7	TRBD1	-	TGTGCCAGCAGCCCGGCAGGGGGTATCTACGAGCAGTACTTC	CASSPAGGIYEQYF
TRBV6-1	TRBJ2-2	-	many	TGTGCCAGCCATCCGGAGGGAACGAACACCGGGGAGCTGTTTTTT	CASHPEGTNTGELFF